These T cell receptor beta chains were read from a single sample in a study of cytotoxic CD8 clonotypes in ibrutinib-treated CLL. Using immunoSEQ multiplex PCR, the repertoire was profiled, and TCRdb retains in-frame clones only, with some absent. The data hold 100,000 to 150,000 clones, with approximately 85% observed a single time. The starting material was PBMCs, obtained after 24 months of ibrutinib treatment. The receptors here all came from a human donor with chronic lymphocytic leukemia. Both conserved end residues are part of each CDR3. The D gene is left open where the match is weak. Where a row states a size, it is once, few, many or the class of an expanded clone; other rows omit it.

CDR3 protein	CDR3 DNA	clone size	D gene	V gene	J gene
CSASPRGGPLEQYF	TGCAGCGCCTCCCCGAGGGGGGGTCCTCTGGAGCAGTACTTC	NA	NA	TRBV29-1	TRBJ2-7
CASSVFPGDYGYTF	TGTGCCAGCAGCGTATTTCCGGGTGACTATGGCTACACCTTC	few	NA	TRBV9	TRBJ1-2
CASSMRTSGTYEQYF	TGTGCCAGTAGTATGCGGACTAGCGGGACCTACGAGCAGTACTTC	NA	TRBD2	TRBV19	TRBJ2-7
CASSRLQGTYEQYF	TGTGCCAGCAGCCGACTACAGGGTACCTACGAGCAGTACTTC	NA	NA	TRBV28	TRBJ2-7
CASSLRTGAGTDTQYF	TGTGCCAGCAGCCTTAGGACAGGGGCTGGCACAGATACGCAGTATTTT	NA	TRBD1	TRBV9	TRBJ2-3
CASSFTGESRNYGYTF	TGCGCCAGCAGCTTTACAGGGGAGAGCAGAAACTATGGCTACACCTTC	NA	TRBD1	TRBV5-1	TRBJ1-2
CASSLASVTDTQYF	TGTGCCAGCAGCTTGGCCAGTGTCACAGATACGCAGTATTTT	NA	NA	TRBV5-4	TRBJ2-3
CASSLGDIGNIQYF	TGTGCCAGCAGCTTAGGGGACATTGGAAACATTCAGTACTTC	NA	NA	TRBV7-9	TRBJ2-4
CASSLSGAGTQYF	TGTGCCAGCAGCCTTAGTGGGGCCGGGACCCAGTACTTC	NA	NA	TRBV7-8	TRBJ2-5
CAIRASTGVNEQFF	TGTGCCATCAGGGCATCAACAGGGGTCAATGAGCAGTTCTTC	NA	TRBD1	TRBV10-3	TRBJ2-1
CAWSLAGGLRETQYF	TGTGCCTGGTCACTAGCGGGGGGGCTCAGGGAGACCCAGTACTTC	NA	TRBD2	TRBV30	TRBJ2-5
CANPPRGRNSNQPQHF	TGTGCCAACCCCCCTAGGGGGCGAAATAGCAATCAGCCCCAGCATTTT	NA	TRBD1	TRBV6-4	TRBJ1-5
CASSQDQGQVYYEQYF	TGTGCCAGCAGCCAAGATCAGGGGCAGGTATACTACGAGCAGTACTTC	once	NA	TRBV4-2	TRBJ2-7
CASSLAPGQEYGYTF	TGTGCCAGCAGCCTCGCCCCAGGACAGGAGTATGGCTACACCTTC	NA	TRBD1	TRBV9	TRBJ1-2
CASSIQRGGSDTQYF	TGTGCCAGCAGCATACAGCGGGGAGGGTCAGATACGCAGTATTTT	NA	TRBD2	TRBV7-2	TRBJ2-3
CASSQSGTGVYEQYF	TGCGCCAGCAGCCAAAGTGGGACAGGAGTTTACGAGCAGTACTTC	NA	TRBD1	TRBV4-3	TRBJ2-7
CASFYRQGSHGYTF	TGTGCCAGCTTTTACCGCCAGGGGAGTCATGGCTACACCTTC	once	NA	TRBV6-6	TRBJ1-2
CASSSPPYSSYEQYF	TGTGCCAGCAGTTCCCCCCCCTATAGCTCCTACGAGCAGTACTTC	NA	NA	TRBV28	TRBJ2-7
CASSLQAGNTEAFF	TGTGCCAGCAGCTTACAGGCTGGGAACACTGAAGCTTTCTTT	few	NA	TRBV7-9	TRBJ1-1
CAWGGQPTDTQYF	TGTGCCTGGGGGGGACAGCCCACAGATACGCAGTATTTT	NA	TRBD1	TRBV30	TRBJ2-3
CASSILAGGKYNEQFF	TGTGCCAGTAGTATCTTGGCAGGGGGCAAATACAATGAGCAGTTCTTC	NA	TRBD1	TRBV19	TRBJ2-1
CASSEVSTSTGNTIYF	TGTGCCAGCAGTGAAGTTTCGACTTCCACTGGAAACACCATATATTTT	NA	NA	TRBV6-1	TRBJ1-3
CASSDRTSGGQETQYF	TGTGCCAGCAGTGATCGGACTAGCGGGGGCCAAGAGACCCAGTACTTC	once	TRBD2	TRBV2	TRBJ2-5
CASSERQVPPVGNEQFF	TGTGCCAGCAGTGAACGACAGGTCCCCCCCGTGGGCAATGAGCAGTTCTTC	NA	NA	TRBV2	TRBJ2-1
CASSGGEADTQYF	TGTGCCAGCAGCGGGGGGGAAGCAGATACGCAGTATTTT	once	TRBD2	TRBV2	TRBJ2-3
CASSQTTEGTGNTIYF	TGCGCCAGCAGCCAAACGACGGAGGGGACTGGAAACACCATATATTTT	NA	NA	TRBV4-1	TRBJ1-3
CASSQEVQQPQHF	TGCGCCAGCAGCCAAGAGGTTCAGCAGCCCCAGCATTTT	NA	NA	TRBV4-3	TRBJ1-5
CASSLQPTEGSNQPQHF	TGCGCCAGCAGCTTGCAACCGACCGAAGGGAGCAATCAGCCCCAGCATTTT	NA	NA	TRBV5-1	TRBJ1-5
CAISPGLQSRHYF	TGTGCCATCAGTCCCGGACTTCAGTCTCGCCACTACTTT	NA	NA	TRBV10-3	TRBJ1-1
CASSQDSAANQPQHF	TGTGCCAGCAGCCAGGACAGCGCCGCGAATCAGCCCCAGCATTTT	NA	NA	TRBV9	TRBJ1-5
CASVGLWYEQYF	TGTGCCAGCGTGGGTCTGTGGTACGAGCAGTACTTC	NA	NA	TRBV2	TRBJ2-7
CASSIGGGLFEYEQYF	TGTGCCAGTAGTATCGGTGGGGGCCTCTTCGAATACGAGCAGTACTTC	NA	NA	TRBV19	TRBJ2-7
CASSLGQGTQYF	TGTGCCAGCAGCTTGGGACAGGGGACCCAGTACTTC	NA	TRBD1	TRBV5-6	TRBJ2-5
CSAKTAYEQYF	TGCAGTGCTAAGACAGCTTACGAGCAGTACTTC	NA	NA	TRBV20-1	TRBJ2-7
CASSHQGPPLDEQYF	TGTGCCAGCAGCCATCAGGGGCCTCCCCTCGACGAGCAGTACTTC	NA	NA	TRBV7-9	TRBJ2-7